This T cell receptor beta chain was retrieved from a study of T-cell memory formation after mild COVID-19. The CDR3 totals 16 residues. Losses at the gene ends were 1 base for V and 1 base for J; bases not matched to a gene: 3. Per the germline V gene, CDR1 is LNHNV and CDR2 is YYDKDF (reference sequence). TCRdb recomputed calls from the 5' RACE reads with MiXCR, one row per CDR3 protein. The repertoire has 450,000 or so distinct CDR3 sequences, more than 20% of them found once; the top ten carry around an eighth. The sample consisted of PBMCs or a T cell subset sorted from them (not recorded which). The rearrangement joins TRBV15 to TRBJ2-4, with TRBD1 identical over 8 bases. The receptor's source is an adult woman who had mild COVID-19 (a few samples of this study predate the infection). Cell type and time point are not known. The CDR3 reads CATSRARQGAKNIQYF. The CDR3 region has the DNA TGTGCCACCAGCAGAGCCAGACAGGGGGCCAAAAACATTCAGTACTTC. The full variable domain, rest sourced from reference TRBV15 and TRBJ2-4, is DAMVIQNPRYQVTQFGKPVTLSCSQTLNHNVMYWYQQKSSQAPKLLFHYYDKDFNNEADTPDNFQSRRPNTSFCFLDIRSPGLGDTAMYLCATSRARQGAKNIQYFGAGTRLSVL.